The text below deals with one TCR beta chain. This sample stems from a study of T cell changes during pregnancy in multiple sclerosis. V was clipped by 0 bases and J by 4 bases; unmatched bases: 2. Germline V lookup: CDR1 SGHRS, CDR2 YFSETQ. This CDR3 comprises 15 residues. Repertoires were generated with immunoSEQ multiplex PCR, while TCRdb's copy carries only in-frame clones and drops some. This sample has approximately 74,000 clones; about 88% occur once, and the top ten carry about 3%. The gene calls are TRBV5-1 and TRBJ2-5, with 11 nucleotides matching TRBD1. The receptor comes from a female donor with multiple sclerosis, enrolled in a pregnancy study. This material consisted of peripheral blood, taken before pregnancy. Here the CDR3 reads CASSLVGQGAETQYF. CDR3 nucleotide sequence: TGCGCCAGCAGCTTGGTTGGACAGGGGGCAGAGACCCAGTACTTC. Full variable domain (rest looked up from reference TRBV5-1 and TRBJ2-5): KAGVTQTPRYLIKTRGQQVTLSCSPISGHRSVSWYQQTPGQGLQFLFEYFSETQRNKGNFPGRFSGRQFSNSRSEMNVSTLELGDSALYLCASSLVGQGAETQYFGPGTRLLVL.